The 21 T cell receptor beta chains presented below share a single source sample, sequenced in a study of blood T cell repertoires in COVID-19. Assay used: immunoSEQ multiplex PCR; TCRdb lists only in-frame clones, some missing. This sample yields about 210,000 clones, of which around nine tenths are seen a single time; about 7% belongs to the top ten. The specimen was PBMCs or T cells enriched from blood (not recorded which). These receptor sequences come from a man aged 30-40 years in a cohort exposed to, infected with or recovered from COVID-19 (not recorded which).

The chain uses TRBV19 and TRBJ1-5; D is possibly TRBD1 (5 bases). Germline V gene sequence: CDR1 LNHDA, CDR2 SQIVND (reference sequence). This CDR3 has 16 residues. Trimming stripped 4 bases from V and 4 bases from J, with 17 bases between. Written as DNA, the CDR3 is TGTGCCAGTAGTACCATCCGGGACGGACTAAATCAGCCCCAGCATTTT. Encoded protein: CASSTIRDGLNQPQHF. Using reference TRBV19 and TRBJ1-5 for the parts outside the CDR3, the full variable domain is DGGITQSPKYLFRKEGQNVTLSCEQNLNHDAMYWYRQDPGQGLRLIYYSQIVNDFQKGDIAEGYSVSREKKESFPLTVTSAQKNPTAFYLCASSTIRDGLNQPQHFGDGTRLSIL.

The chain has TRBV7-8 and TRBJ2-1; D possibly corresponds to TRBD2 (6 bases). The CDR3 has 14 residues. Trimming took off 5 bases at V and 5 bases at J, with 13 bases between the two ends. The germline CDR1 and CDR2 sequences are SGHVS and FQNEAQ. The CDR3 bases are TGTGCCAGCAGCCGGGACTTTGGGGACAATGAGCAGTTCTTC. It encodes CASSRDFGDNEQFF.

The chain couples TRBV19 to TRBJ1-5; D is ambiguous. The CDR3 runs 17 residues. CDR1 is LNHDA and CDR2 is SQIVND in the germline V gene (reference sequence). The ends were cut back, 2 bases at V and 6 bases at J, with 20 bases in the middle. The CDR3 reads CASSIRAEFSGFQPQHF. In DNA, the CDR3 is TGTGCCAGTAGTATAAGAGCCGAGTTCTCGGGGTTTCAGCCCCAGCATTTT.

The DNA of the CDR3 is TGCGCCAGCAGCTTAAGTCACCCGCGAGAGACCCAGTACTTC. Translated: CASSLSHPRETQYF. V usage is TRBV5-1 and J usage is TRBJ2-5; D uncertain. This CDR3 comprises 14 residues. V was pared by 2 bases and J by 4 bases, with 12 bases between. Germline V CDR1 and CDR2: SGHRS, YFSETQ.

CDR3 loop: CASSGRDRGNTEAFF. Here the CDR3 DNA reads TGTGCCAGCAGCGGCCGGGACAGGGGGAATACTGAAGCTTTCTTT. V is TRBV7-9 and J is TRBJ1-1; TRBD1 aligns across 11 bases. This CDR3 comprises 15 residues. Germline loops: CDR1 SEHNR, CDR2 FQNEAQ (reference sequence). V trimming: 5 bases; J trimming: 5 bases; junction bases outside the gene matches: 7.

The chain joins TRBV3-1 (or the pseudogene TRBV3-2) to TRBJ2-2, with D perhaps matching TRBD2 (5 bases). The CDR3 contains 14 residues. V was clipped by 6 bases and J by 5 bases, with 13 bases between them. The germline V gene encodes CDR1 LGHDT and CDR2 YNNKEL (reference sequence). The DNA for the CDR3 is TGTGCCAGCAGGAGGGCCGAGGTTACCGGGGAGCTGTTTTTT. Amino acid sequence: CASRRAEVTGELFF.

J is TRBJ2-1 and V is TRBV6-4; TRBD1 aligns across 8 bases. CDR3 length: 14 residues. Germline assignment: CDR1 MRHNA and CDR2 SNTAGT. The V and J ends lost 5 bases and 8 bases, in that order; junction bases with no gene match: 8. CDR3 DNA sequence: TGTGCCAGCAGTCCGACCCTCAGGGGGCATGAGCAGTTCTTC. Amino acids: CASSPTLRGHEQFF.

This CDR3 is CASSEPGGYGANVLTF. In nucleotides, the CDR3 is TGTGCCAGCAGTGAACCAGGGGGCTATGGGGCCAACGTCCTGACTTTC. This chain links TRBV2 with TRBJ2-6, with 8 bases identical to TRBD1. This CDR3 comprises 16 residues. After removal of 2 bases from V and 3 bases from J, the junction contained 3 bases not matched to a gene. Germline CDR1 is SNHLY and CDR2 is FYNNEI.

The genes are TRBV5-1 and TRBJ2-1, with 8 nucleotides matching TRBD1. J gave up 6 bases and V 3 bases, and 2 bases lay outside the gene matches. The CDR3 is made up of 13 amino acids. CDR1 SGHRS and CDR2 YFSETQ come from the germline V gene. In DNA, the CDR3 is TGCGCCAGCAGCTCGGACAGGGCCAATGAGCAGTTCTTC. It yields the protein CASSSDRANEQFF.

CDR3 protein: CASSQGGSGNTIYF. The CDR3 DNA follows: TGTGCCAGCTCACAGGGCGGGTCTGGAAACACCATATATTTT. The chain uses TRBV18 and TRBJ1-3; D not resolved. Trimming took 4 bases from V and 1 from J, leaving 8 bases between them. This CDR3 contains 14 residues. Germline V gene sequence: CDR1 KGHSH, CDR2 LQKENI.

The CDR3 DNA reads as TGTGCCAGCAGTGGTCCTCGGACAGGGGGCTGGAGGAGTGAAAAACTGTTTTTT. Its translation is CASSGPRTGGWRSEKLFF. The genes are TRBV6-1 and TRBJ1-4; 11 nucleotides align to TRBD1. CDR1 and CDR2 (germline): MNHNS, SASEGT. The CDR3 contains 18 residues. Unmatched junction bases numbered 14, after V lost 4 bases and J lost 7 bases.

The CDR3, as DNA: TGTGCCAGCAAACAGACAGGGTTGAACACTGAAGCTTTCTTT. Amino acid sequence: CASKQTGLNTEAFF. The V gene is TRBV25-1, the J gene TRBJ1-1, with 7 bases that match TRBD1. The V gene end was trimmed by 7 bases and the J gene end by 0 bases; junction bases not matched to a gene: 5. Germline CDR1 and CDR2: MGHDK and SYGVNS. The CDR3 is 14 residues long. The full variable domain, rest sourced from reference TRBV25-1 and TRBJ1-1, is EADIYQTPRYLVIGTGKKITLECSQTMGHDKMYWYQQDPGMELHLIHYSYGVNSTEKGDLSSESTVSRIRTEHFPLTLESARPSHTSQYLCASKQTGLNTEAFFGQGTRLTVV.

The chain carries TRBV28 and TRBJ2-1; the match to TRBD1 covers 7 bases. This CDR3 region has 14 residues. The V gene's germline CDR1 is MDHEN and CDR2 SYDVKM. With V trimmed by 7 bases and J by 1 base, 4 bases remained unmatched. The CDR3 spells CASTLQGSYNEQFF. Written as DNA, the CDR3 is TGTGCCAGCACCCTACAGGGGTCCTACAATGAGCAGTTCTTC.

The chain recombines TRBV9 with TRBJ2-2; 10 positions match TRBD1. The germline CDR1 and CDR2 sequences are SGDLS and YYNGEE. The CDR3 is 17 residues long. Trimming took 0 bases from V and 0 from J; bases not matched to a gene: 2. The CDR3 loop reads CASSVEGQGTNTGELFF. For the CDR3, the DNA is TGTGCCAGCAGCGTAGAGGGACAGGGGACGAACACCGGGGAGCTGTTTTTT.

This clone was detected only once. The chain couples TRBV29-1 to TRBJ2-2, with a tentative D call TRBD1 (5 bases). From germline, CDR1 is SQVTM and CDR2 ANQGSEA. Trimming removed 2 bases at V and 3 bases at J, with 7 bases between. The CDR3 has 13 amino acids. In DNA form, the CDR3 reads TGCAGCGTTGAACAGGGCTACACCGGGGAGCTGTTTTTT. Translation: CSVEQGYTGELFF.

The rearrangement uses TRBV5-1 and TRBJ2-5; 7 bases fit TRBD1. Germline assignment: CDR1 SGHRS and CDR2 YFSETQ. The CDR3 contains 17 residues. V trimming: 4 bases; J trimming: 1 base; junction bases outside the gene matches: 13. In DNA, the CDR3 is TGCGCCAGCAGCCCGGGTCCCGGGAAGGGGGCCCAAGAGACCCAGTACTTC. It specifies CASSPGPGKGAQETQYF.

The V call is TRBV10-3, the J call TRBJ1-3; D is ambiguous. Trimming shortened V by 6 bases and J by 4 bases, and 13 bases separated the two germline ends. Germline values: CDR1 ENHRY, CDR2 SYGVKD. The CDR3 totals 14 residues. The CDR3 protein is CAIRFGVTGNTIYF. CDR3 sequence (DNA): TGTGCCATCAGGTTTGGTGTTACAGGAAACACCATATATTTT.

The V call is TRBV3-1 (or the pseudogene TRBV3-2), the J call TRBJ2-5; 9 bases map to TRBD1. CDR1 LGHDT and CDR2 YNNKEL come from the germline V gene (reference sequence). CDR3 length: 16 amino acids. V dropped 2 bases and J dropped 3; count of bases not matched to a gene: 7. As DNA, the CDR3 is TGTGCCAGCAGCCAACGAGGACAGGGGACCAAAGAGACCCAGTACTTC. Amino acids: CASSQRGQGTKETQYF.

V and J are TRBV5-1 and TRBJ2-1; the match to TRBD1 covers 7 bases. The V gene's germline CDR1 is SGHRS and CDR2 YFSETQ. V was pared by 0 bases and J by 4 bases, with 4 bases of the junction left unmatched. This CDR3 contains 15 residues. CDR3 region: CASSLEGAGYNEQFF. CDR3 nucleotides: TGCGCCAGCAGCTTGGAGGGGGCCGGTTACAATGAGCAGTTCTTC.

The J gene is TRBJ2-1, the V gene TRBV5-1, with D possibly TRBD2 on 6 matching bases. The V gene's germline CDR1 is SGHRS and CDR2 YFSETQ. V gave up 9 bases and J gave up 0 bases, with 22 bases separating them. The CDR3 is made up of 17 amino acids. CDR3 region: CANSSTAGLSSYNEQFF. The CDR3, as DNA: TGCGCCAACAGTTCGACGGCGGGGCTAAGCTCCTACAATGAGCAGTTCTTC.

This clone was seen once. The gene calls are TRBV24-1 and TRBJ2-1; possibly TRBD2 for D (5 bases). In germline, CDR1 is KGHDR, CDR2 SFDVKD. Trimming pared 6 bases from V and 0 bases from J, leaving 8 bases between. This CDR3 is 14 amino acids long. CDR3: CATSQGSSYNEQFF. The DNA of the CDR3 is TGTGCCACCAGTCAAGGGAGCTCCTACAATGAGCAGTTCTTC.